The present T cell receptor beta chain was sequenced within a study of cytomegalovirus exposure and HLA in healthy donors. The PCR employed 60 Vbeta primers together with 13 Jbeta primers. Here immunoSEQ multiplex PCR was the method, and the copy in TCRdb shows in-frame clones only, minus some. The repertoire holds about 130,000 clones, with around three quarters as singletons. As for this clone: Its antigen is not known.

Study-level points and caveats: The authors confirmed in vitro that a few CMV-associated chains were specific for CMV antigens. There was a cluster of highly shared sequence variants that was likely a sequencing artifact. There were several of the most significant clusters that appeared linked to common viral pathogens in a later analysis. Fewer than 200 TCR beta chains were listed as cytomegalovirus-associated.

Sequencing was done on a sample of PBMCs. This clonotype was obtained from a middle-aged man in good health and CMV-seropositive.

This CDR3 reads CASSVAPGVSYEQYF. The CDR3, as DNA: TGTGCCAGCAGCGTAGCCCCGGGAGTCTCCTACGAGCAGTACTTC. The V and J genes are TRBV9 and TRBJ2-7, with D tentatively TRBD2 (6 bases). Germline V lookup: CDR1 SGDLS, CDR2 YYNGEE. The CDR3 totals 15 residues. Between the trimmed V and J ends, which lost 0 bases and 0 bases, there was a span of 10 bases. Variable domain in full (rest from reference TRBV9 and TRBJ2-7): DSGVTQTPKHLITATGQRVTLRCSPRSGDLSVYWYQQSLDQGLQFLIQYYNGEERAKGNILERFSAQQFPDLHSELNLSSLELGDSALYFCASSVAPGVSYEQYFGPGTRLTVT.